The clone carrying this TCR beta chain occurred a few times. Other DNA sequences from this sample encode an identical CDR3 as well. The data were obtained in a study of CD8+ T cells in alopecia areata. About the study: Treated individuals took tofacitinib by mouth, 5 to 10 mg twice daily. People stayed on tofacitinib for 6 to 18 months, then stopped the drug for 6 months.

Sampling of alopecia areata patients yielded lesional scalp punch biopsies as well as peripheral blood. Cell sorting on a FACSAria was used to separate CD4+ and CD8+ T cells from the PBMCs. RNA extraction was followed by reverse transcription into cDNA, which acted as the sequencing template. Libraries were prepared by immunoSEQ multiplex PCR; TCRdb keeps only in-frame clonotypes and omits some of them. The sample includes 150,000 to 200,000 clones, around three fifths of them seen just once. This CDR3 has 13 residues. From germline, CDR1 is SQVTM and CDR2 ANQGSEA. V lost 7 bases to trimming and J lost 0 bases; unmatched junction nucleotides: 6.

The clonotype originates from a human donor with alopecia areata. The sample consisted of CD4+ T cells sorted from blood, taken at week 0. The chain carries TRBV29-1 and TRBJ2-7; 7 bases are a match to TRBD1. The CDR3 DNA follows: TGCAGCGCTAGACAGGGAAGCTCCTACGAGCAGTACTTC. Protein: CSARQGSSYEQYF.